This T cell receptor (beta chain) was sequenced for a study of T cells in localized non-small cell lung cancer. The table came from immunoSEQ multiplex PCR; TCRdb's copy has only in-frame clones and leaves some out. The sample lists 20,000 to 25,000 clones, 86% occurring once. General study points: It remains possible that heterogeneity exists, since only one tumor region was sequenced. A median of 57 clones ranked among the top 100 in tumor appeared in adjacent lung. Higher blood T cell density tracked longer overall survival.

For this clone: What it recognizes is unknown.

Losses at the gene ends were 6 bases for V and 3 bases for J; bases not matched to a gene: 8. Germline lookup yields CDR1 SGHVS and CDR2 FQNEAQ. The CDR3 extends over 15 amino acids. The source of this sequence is a female donor over 55 with stage I lung adenocarcinoma. This specimen consisted of peripheral blood, obtained before any cancer treatment. This chain joins TRBV7-8 and TRBJ1-1, with TRBD1 identical over 9 bases. In DNA form, the CDR3 reads TGTGCCAGCAGTAGAGGACAGGGGCGATACACTGAAGCTTTCTTT. Its translation: CASSRGQGRYTEAFF.